The TCR beta chain described here comes from a study of low-dose radiotherapy and immunotherapy resistance in tumors. In its sample, this clonotype was seen many times. The time point denotes: before trial treatment. First-strand cDNA used TRAV- and TRBV-specific primers, covering alpha and beta chains. TCRs underwent 15 to 20 PCR cycles of amplification with a constant-region primer and V-primer adapter. TCRdb processed the reads anew with MiXCR; each CDR3 protein has one entry. The repertoire holds under 95,000 distinct CDR3 sequences, with 15% to 20% as singletons. Trimming removed 2 bases from V and 4 bases from J, with 13 bases in between. CDR1 SGDLS and CDR2 YYNGEE come from the germline V gene. This CDR3 has 15 residues.

V is TRBV9 and J is TRBJ1-3, with D unclear. The TCR was taken from a male donor with prostate cancer. The sample was PBMCs, taken before treatment. The chain's CDR3 is CASSVTEGSGNTIYF. In nucleotides, the CDR3 is TGTGCCAGCAGCGTCACAGAGGGTTCCGGAAACACCATATATTTT. Combining the CDR3 with reference TRBV9 and TRBJ1-3 gives the whole variable domain DSGVTQTPKHLITATGQRVTLRCSPRSGDLSVYWYQQSLDQGLQFLIQYYNGEERAKGNILERFSAQQFPDLHSELNLSSLELGDSALYFCASSVTEGSGNTIYFGEGSWLTVV.